This TCR beta chain was recorded in a study of a mutant IDH1 vaccine in newly diagnosed glioma. The overall study: Receipt of radiotherapy, temozolomide, or both preceded the study, and most received both. Study-wide findings and caveats: Pseudoprogression seemingly bore no relation to changes in top peripheral T cell clonotypes.

Of note for this clone: Its target is unknown.

The method was immunoSEQ multiplex PCR; TCRdb's version includes in-frame clones alone and lacks a portion of them. Of under 150,000 clones listed, around three quarters are singletons. Time point here: week 11, during vaccination. Topical imiquimod accompanied each vaccine dose, which consisted of 300 ug of mutant IDH1 20-mer peptide. Every donor had a new WHO grade 3 or 4 astrocytoma that was IDH1-mutant, with loss of nuclear ATRX. V lost 3 bases to trimming and J lost 1 base, with 18 bases between them. Germline CDR1 is GTSNPN and CDR2 is SVGIG (reference sequence). The CDR3 contains 17 residues. The chain recombines TRBV30 with TRBJ1-4; D unresolved. This receptor was identified in a man in his forties with glioma. Sequenced here: PBMCs, sampled from a glioma patient whose treatment included an IDH1 peptide vaccine. Written as DNA, the CDR3 is TGTGCCTGGAGCCAACACGGGCAGGCGATAACTAATGAAAAACTGTTTTTT. It is translated as CAWSQHGQAITNEKLFF.